Presented here are 18 T cell receptor beta chains from one specimen sequenced in a study of T-cell reconstitution after alpha-beta-depleted transplantation in children. Unique molecular identifiers were incorporated when the TCRbeta library was constructed. TCRdb re-derived calls from the PCR reads in MiXCR, one entry per CDR3 protein. The data contain 450,000 to 500,000 distinct CDR3 sequences, roughly an eighth of them singletons. The starting material was PBMCs from the stem cell graft donor, obtained from the stem cell graft. The source is a human donor who donated a stem cell graft to a child with combined immunodeficiency.

In its sample, this clonotype was seen many times. This chain uses TRBV7-9 with TRBJ1-1; D is unresolved. The CDR3 consists of 17 residues. Trimming cost V 1 base and J 4 bases, with 19 bases left between them. Germline CDR1 SEHNR, CDR2 FQNEAQ (reference sequence). The CDR3: CASSLGVGWGGGTEAFF. DNA of the CDR3: TGTGCCAGCAGCTTAGGGGTCGGTTGGGGTGGCGGCACTGAAGCTTTCTTT.

The gene calls are TRBV28 and TRBJ2-2; 9 bases agree with TRBD1. The CDR3 is 15 amino acids. Germline CDR1 is MDHEN and CDR2 is SYDVKM. The trim removed 3 bases at V and 3 bases at J, leaving 2 bases unmatched. The CDR3 loop is CASSFGQGYTGELFF. CDR3 DNA sequence: TGTGCCAGCAGTTTTGGACAGGGGTACACCGGGGAGCTGTTTTTT.

This clonotype has more than one count but fewer than ten. The V call is TRBV6-2 or TRBV6-3, the J call TRBJ2-5, with TRBD1 identical over 11 bases. The CDR3 loop spans 15 amino acids. The germline gives CDR1 MNHEY, CDR2 SVGEGT. Unmatched junction bases numbered 6, after V lost 6 bases and J lost 3 bases. The CDR3 loop reads CASSPDRGLEETQYF. The CDR3, as DNA: TGTGCCAGCAGCCCGGACAGGGGGCTGGAAGAGACCCAGTACTTC.

This clonotype occurred many times. The chain links TRBV20-1 to TRBJ2-7; 8 bases line up with TRBD2. The germline CDR1 and CDR2 sequences are DFQATT and SNEGSKA (reference sequence). The CDR3 is made up of 16 amino acids. V gave up 0 bases and J gave up 1 base; unmatched junction bases: 8. The CDR3, as DNA: TGCAGTGCTAGAGATACCGGGACTAGTCTATCCTACGAGCAGTACTTC. Protein sequence: CSARDTGTSLSYEQYF.

The chain combines TRBV5-1 with TRBJ1-1; possible D gene TRBD1, 5 bases. The CDR3 loop spans 16 amino acids. Trimming took off 0 bases at V and 4 bases at J, with 16 bases between the two ends. Germline CDR1 SGHRS, CDR2 YFSETQ. The CDR3 loop reads CASSLAGAGPGTEAFF. The CDR3 nucleotides are TGCGCCAGCAGCTTGGCCGGGGCAGGGCCTGGCACTGAAGCTTTCTTT.

The V and J genes are TRBV4-3 and TRBJ1-4; D not certain. Trimming pared 1 base from V and 8 bases from J, leaving 11 bases between. The CDR3 covers 14 residues. Germline V lookup: CDR1 LGHNA, CDR2 YSLEER. CDR3: CASSQVVSGEKLFF. DNA of the CDR3: TGCGCCAGCAGCCAAGTGGTCTCGGGAGAAAAACTGTTTTTT.

This clonotype was recorded a few times. The chain is built from TRBV4-2 and TRBJ2-1, with 8 bases that match TRBD1. The V and J ends lost 4 bases and 5 bases, in that order; junction bases with no gene match: 7. There are 15 residues in the CDR3. CDR1 LGHNA and CDR2 YNFKEQ come from the germline V gene. The CDR3 bases are TGTGCCAGCAGCCCTATGGGACAGGAGAACAATGAGCAGTTCTTC. Translating gives CASSPMGQENNEQFF.

This clonotype occurred many times. The chain combines TRBV27 with TRBJ2-1; D is uncertain. The length of the CDR3 is 11 residues. Germline-derived CDR1 and CDR2 are MNHEY and SMNVEV (reference sequence). Deletions cut 4 bases from V and 9 bases from J, with 7 bases between. In DNA, the CDR3 is TGTGCCAGCAGTTCGAGTGGTGAGCAGTTCTTC. The encoded protein is CASSSSGEQFF.

The J gene is TRBJ1-3, the V gene TRBV12-3 or TRBV12-4; TRBD1 aligns across 8 bases. V lost 5 bases to trimming and J lost 2 bases; unmatched junction nucleotides: 8. The CDR3 is made up of 16 amino acids. CDR3 residues: CASSETGGSAGNTIYF. CDR3 sequence (DNA): TGTGCCAGCAGTGAAACAGGGGGTTCGGCTGGAAACACCATATATTTT.

The DNA of the CDR3 is TGTGCCAGCAGCTTGGCCGGGAATTTTGGCAATGAGCAGTTCTTC. It codes for CASSLAGNFGNEQFF. The rearrangement joins TRBV5-6 to TRBJ2-1; tentatively, D is TRBD2 (5 bases). V lost 0 bases, J lost 6 bases, and 13 bases lay in between. CDR1 and CDR2 (germline): SGHDT, YYEEEE. The CDR3 consists of 15 residues.

V is TRBV27 and J is TRBJ1-6; 10 nucleotides agree with TRBD1. The ends lost 5 bases at V and 0 bases at J; junction bases unmatched: 7. The CDR3 contains 18 residues. Germline values: CDR1 MNHEY, CDR2 SMNVEV (reference sequence). The CDR3 reads CASSPGQGIPSYNSPLHF. The CDR3 nucleotides are TGTGCCAGCAGTCCGGGACAGGGGATTCCCTCCTATAATTCACCCCTCCACTTT.

This clonotype was recorded at least ten times. This chain joins TRBV4-3 and TRBJ2-3, with D perhaps TRBD2 (5 bases). Trimming pared 5 bases from V and 4 bases from J, leaving 10 bases between. CDR1 and CDR2 from the germline V gene are LGHNA and YSLEER. There are 13 residues in the CDR3. The CDR3 sequence: CASSVGGPDTQYF. The CDR3, as DNA: TGCGCCAGCAGCGTAGGAGGACCAGATACGCAGTATTTT.

This clonotype was recorded at least ten times. The chain has TRBV6-5 and TRBJ2-1; the match to TRBD2 covers 9 bases. Germline assignment: CDR1 MNHEY and CDR2 SVGAGI. Unmatched junction bases numbered 5, after V lost 0 bases and J lost 8 bases. CDR3 size: 15 residues. CDR3 sequence (DNA): TGTGCCAGCAGTTACTCGCCGGGACTAGCCCATGAGCAGTTCTTC. This codes for CASSYSPGLAHEQFF.

This clonotype was counted at least ten times. The chain uses TRBV2 and TRBJ2-1; D gene unclear. The CDR3 length is 15 residues. V lost 0 bases to trimming and J lost 4 bases, with 10 bases between them. Per the germline V gene, CDR1 is SNHLY and CDR2 is FYNNEI. The CDR3 spells CASSEARTIYNEQFF. DNA for the CDR3: TGTGCCAGCAGTGAAGCAAGGACCATTTACAATGAGCAGTTCTTC. Full variable domain (remainder filled in from reference TRBV2 and TRBJ2-1): EPEVTQTPSHQVTQMGQEVILRCVPISNHLYFYWYRQILGQKVEFLVSFYNNEISEKSEIFDDQFSVERPDGSNFTLKIRSTKLEDSAMYFCASSEARTIYNEQFFGPGTRLTVL.

This clonotype has just a few counts. This chain joins TRBV11-2 and TRBJ2-7; a possible D gene is TRBD1 (5 bases). Per the germline V gene, CDR1 is SGHAT and CDR2 is FQNNGV. This CDR3 is built from 13 residues. V was cut by 3 bases and J by 5 bases, with 11 bases left in between. CDR3 in amino acids: CASSFTGEDEQYF. CDR3 nucleotide sequence: TGTGCCAGCAGCTTCACAGGAGAGGACGAGCAGTACTTC.

This clonotype was observed a few times. This chain uses TRBV7-9 with TRBJ2-7, with a weak D call TRBD1 (5 bases). The V end lost 10 bases, the J end lost 4 bases, and 17 bases lay between the germline ends. The CDR3 covers 13 residues. Germline V gives CDR1 SEHNR, CDR2 FQNEAQ (reference sequence). The CDR3 loop is CAMSRDRQYEQYF. The DNA for the CDR3 is TGTGCCATGAGCCGAGACAGACAGTACGAGCAGTACTTC.

This clonotype was seen a few times. The genes are TRBV15 and TRBJ2-1; D is perhaps TRBD2 (6 bases). V was pared by 6 bases and J by 10 bases, with 19 bases between. The length of the CDR3 is 14 residues. The germline CDR1 and CDR2 sequences are LNHNV and YYDKDF (reference sequence). The CDR3, as DNA: TGTGCCACCAGGATAAGTCGGGGGACCCAGGAGCAGTTCTTC. Its translation: CATRISRGTQEQFF.

In this sample, this clonotype turned up a few times. The chain joins TRBV20-1 to TRBJ1-1; TRBD1 matches 7 bases. CDR3 length: 15 amino acids. CDR1 is DFQATT, CDR2 SNEGSKA, per germline (reference sequence). V gave up 0 bases and J gave up 1 base; unmatched junction bases: 5. CDR3 in DNA: TGCAGTGCTAGAGACGAGCACAGGGGGAACACTGAAGCTTTCTTT. Protein sequence: CSARDEHRGNTEAFF.